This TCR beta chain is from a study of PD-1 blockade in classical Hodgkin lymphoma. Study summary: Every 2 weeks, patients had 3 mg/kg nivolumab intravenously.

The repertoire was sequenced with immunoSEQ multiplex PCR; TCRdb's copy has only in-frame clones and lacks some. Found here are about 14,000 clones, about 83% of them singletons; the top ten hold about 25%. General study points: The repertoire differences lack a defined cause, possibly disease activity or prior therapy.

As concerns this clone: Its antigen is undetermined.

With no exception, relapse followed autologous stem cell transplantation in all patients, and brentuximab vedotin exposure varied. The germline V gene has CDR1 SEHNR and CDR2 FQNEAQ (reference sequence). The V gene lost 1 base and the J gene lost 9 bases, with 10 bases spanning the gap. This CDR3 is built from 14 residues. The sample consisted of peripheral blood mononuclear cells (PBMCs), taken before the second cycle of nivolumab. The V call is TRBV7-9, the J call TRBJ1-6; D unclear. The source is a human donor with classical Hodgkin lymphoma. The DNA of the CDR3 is TGTGCCAGCAGCTTAGGTGGGGATGGTTCACCCCTCCACTTT. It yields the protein CASSLGGDGSPLHF. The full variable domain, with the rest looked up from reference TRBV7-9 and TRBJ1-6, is DTGVSQNPRHKITKRGQNVTFRCDPISEHNRLYWYRQTLGQGPEFLTYFQNEAQLEKSRLLSDRFSAERPKGSFSTLEIQRTEQGDSAMYLCASSLGGDGSPLHFGNGTRLTVT.